The next 10 T cell receptor beta chains were all read from a single sample in a study of shared clonotypes between healthy human individuals. Repertoires were generated with immunoSEQ multiplex PCR, while TCRdb's copy carries only in-frame clones and drops some. The data contain around 510,000 clones, roughly 95% of them singletons. The sequenced sample was naive CD4+ T cells sorted from blood. The subset here: CD45RA+ positively selected. The receptor set was obtained from a woman aged 30 to 39 in good health.

The genes are TRBV6-1 and TRBJ2-7; D is undetermined. The V gene's germline CDR1 is MNHNS and CDR2 SASEGT. Trimming took 6 bases from V and 2 from J, leaving 11 bases between them. There are 13 residues in the CDR3. As DNA, the CDR3 is TGTGCCAGCAGCTCCGGTTTCACCTACGAGCAGTACTTC. Translating it yields CASSSGFTYEQYF.

This chain connects TRBV29-1 to TRBJ2-1; 9 bases are shared with TRBD2. V shed 0 bases, J shed 3 bases, and the junction held 9 bases outside the gene matches. Germline assignment: CDR1 SQVTM and CDR2 ANQGSEA. The CDR3 contains 17 residues. The CDR3 loop is CSVEDLGRLADYNEQFF. For the CDR3, the DNA is TGCAGCGTTGAAGATCTGGGAAGACTAGCGGACTACAATGAGCAGTTCTTC.

The chain couples TRBV19 to TRBJ1-1; D is uncertain. The CDR3 is made up of 15 amino acids. V lost 5 bases and J lost 5, with 18 bases in between. CDR1 and CDR2 from the germline V gene are LNHDA and SQIVND (reference sequence). Here the CDR3 reads CASSPPWDSGTEAFF. As DNA, the CDR3 is TGTGCCAGTAGTCCGCCTTGGGATAGTGGGACTGAAGCTTTCTTT. The full variable domain, with the rest looked up from reference TRBV19 and TRBJ1-1, is DGGITQSPKYLFRKEGQNVTLSCEQNLNHDAMYWYRQDPGQGLRLIYYSQIVNDFQKGDIAEGYSVSREKKESFPLTVTSAQKNPTAFYLCASSPPWDSGTEAFFGQGTRLTVV.

CDR3: CASSSRTEGVYEQYF. The CDR3, as DNA: TGCGCCAGCAGCAGTCGGACAGAGGGAGTCTACGAGCAGTACTTC. The chain recombines TRBV5-1 with TRBJ2-7; D is perhaps TRBD1 (6 bases). Trimming took off 4 bases at V and 3 bases at J, with 17 bases between the two ends. Germline loops: CDR1 SGHRS, CDR2 YFSETQ. The CDR3 is 15 residues long. The whole variable domain, remainder taken from reference TRBV5-1 and TRBJ2-7, is KAGVTQTPRYLIKTRGQQVTLSCSPISGHRSVSWYQQTPGQGLQFLFEYFSETQRNKGNFPGRFSGRQFSNSRSEMNVSTLELGDSALYLCASSSRTEGVYEQYFGPGTRLTVT.

This chain links TRBV5-1 with TRBJ2-1; tentative D call: TRBD2 (6 bases). CDR3 length: 13 amino acids. Per germline, CDR1 SGHRS and CDR2 YFSETQ. V was pared by 6 bases and J by 3 bases, with 10 bases between. The CDR3 sequence: CASKEGNYNEQFF. In DNA form, the CDR3 reads TGCGCCAGCAAGGAGGGTAACTACAATGAGCAGTTCTTC.

This clone was observed once. The chain links TRBV29-1 to TRBJ2-7, with D perhaps TRBD1 (6 bases). The CDR3 contains 11 residues. Germline loops: CDR1 SQVTM, CDR2 ANQGSEA. The V end lost 6 bases, the J end lost 0 bases, and 6 bases lay between the germline ends. The CDR3 region is CSVRGSYEQYF. The CDR3 DNA sequence: TGCAGCGTCAGGGGCTCCTACGAGCAGTACTTC.

V gene TRBV2 combines with J gene TRBJ1-2; a weak D match, TRBD1 (5 bases). The CDR3 consists of 14 residues. The V end was cut by 7 bases, the J end by 8 bases, with 20 bases between. Germline V gene data show CDR1 as SNHLY and CDR2 as FYNNEI. As DNA, the CDR3 is TGTGCCAGCAATCCCCAGCCGGAGGGGCTAGGCTACACCTTC. Translated, it gives CASNPQPEGLGYTF.

Remarks on this clone: Distinct nucleotide sequences in the sample also encode this CDR3. The chain couples TRBV19 to TRBJ1-5; weak D call: TRBD1 (6 bases). The CDR3 covers 14 residues. V lost 7 bases, J lost 2 bases, and 12 bases lay in between. From germline, CDR1 is LNHDA and CDR2 SQIVND (reference sequence). CDR3 protein: CASTGVYGNQPQHF. In DNA, the CDR3 is TGTGCCAGTACAGGGGTTTATGGCAATCAGCCCCAGCATTTT.

The V call is TRBV4-1, the J call TRBJ2-5; no clear D gene. The CDR3 runs 15 residues. Germline CDR1 MGHRA, CDR2 YSYEKL. The V and J ends lost 0 bases and 6 bases respectively, with 14 bases between them. The CDR3: CASSQDKARVKTQYF. CDR3 DNA: TGCGCCAGCAGCCAAGATAAGGCTAGAGTGAAGACCCAGTACTTC.

This sequence joins TRBV6-6 and TRBJ1-4, with TRBD1 matching 9 bases. The V segment lost 8 bases and the J segment 8 bases; nucleotides outside the gene matches: 9. The germline V gene encodes CDR1 MNHNY and CDR2 SVGAGI (reference sequence). CDR3 length: 14 amino acids. The CDR3 DNA is TGTGCCAGCGGGTTCACAGGGGGCAGGGAAAAACTGTTTTTT. This translates into CASGFTGGREKLFF.